The 7 T cell receptor beta chains listed next were all sequenced from one sample in a study of blood T cell repertoires in COVID-19. Data came from immunoSEQ multiplex PCR; TCRdb stores just in-frame clones and leaves some out. Here the sample spans some 180,000 clones, about three quarters being singletons. Source material: peripheral blood. The receptors derive from a woman aged 80 or older with active or convalescent COVID-19.

J is TRBJ1-2 and V is TRBV7-6; TRBD1 matches 7 bases. From germline, CDR1 is SGHVS and CDR2 FNYEAQ. V lost 1 base and J lost 6; bases outside the gene matches: 8. There are 15 residues in the CDR3. CDR3 nucleotide sequence: TGTGCCAGCAGCTTAGAATCTCAGGGGGTGAATGGCTACACCTTC. Its translation: CASSLESQGVNGYTF.

This chain uses TRBV15 with TRBJ1-2, with 7 bases fitting TRBD1. Germline V gene lookup returns CDR1 LNHNV and CDR2 YYDKDF (reference sequence). CDR3 length: 17 residues. V trimming: 0 bases; J trimming: 8 bases; junction bases outside the gene matches: 15. The CDR3 DNA reads TGTGCCACCAGCAGAGATCTGCCGTCGACAGGGAACGGGGGCTACACCTTC. Amino acid sequence: CATSRDLPSTGNGGYTF. The variable domain in full, completed from reference TRBV15 and TRBJ1-2, reads DAMVIQNPRYQVTQFGKPVTLSCSQTLNHNVMYWYQQKSSQAPKLLFHYYDKDFNNEADTPDNFQSRRPNTSFCFLDIRSPGLGDTAMYLCATSRDLPSTGNGGYTFGSGTRLTVV.

This rearrangement joins TRBV7-9 to TRBJ1-2, with TRBD1 matching over 7 bases. Germline V gene lookup returns CDR1 SEHNR and CDR2 FQNEAQ (reference sequence). The CDR3 contains 17 residues. V dropped 3 bases and J dropped 1; count of bases not matched to a gene: 11. Here the CDR3 reads CASSFAGAGQDNYGYTF. The DNA for the CDR3 is TGTGCCAGCAGCTTCGCTGGGGCTGGACAGGATAACTATGGCTACACCTTC.

The chain joins TRBV29-1 to TRBJ2-5; TRBD2 matches 16 bases. The CDR3 consists of 16 residues. Germline-derived CDR1 and CDR2 are SQVTM and ANQGSEA. V lost 7 bases, J lost 7 bases, and 12 bases stayed unmatched. The CDR3 DNA is TGCAGCGCCCTGGGACTAGCGGGGGGGCGAGCGCGGACCCAGTACTTC. Protein: CSALGLAGGRARTQYF.

J is TRBJ1-5 and V is TRBV19, with a weak D call TRBD1 (5 bases). The germline gives CDR1 LNHDA, CDR2 SQIVND (reference sequence). Trimming removed 4 bases from V and 6 bases from J, with 16 bases in between. CDR3 length: 15 amino acids. Written as DNA, the CDR3 is TGTGCCAGTAGTAGCCCGCAGGGCACAAGTCAGCCCCAGCATTTT. It specifies CASSSPQGTSQPQHF. Variable domain in full (rest from reference TRBV19 and TRBJ1-5): DGGITQSPKYLFRKEGQNVTLSCEQNLNHDAMYWYRQDPGQGLRLIYYSQIVNDFQKGDIAEGYSVSREKKESFPLTVTSAQKNPTAFYLCASSSPQGTSQPQHFGDGTRLSIL.

The V gene is TRBV7-2, the J gene TRBJ1-2; TRBD1 matches 9 bases. There are 16 residues in the CDR3. Germline CDR1 and CDR2: SGHTA and FQGNSA. The junction had 11 bases not matched to a gene; V was cut back by 2 bases and J by 7 bases. CDR3 DNA: TGTGCCAGCAGCTTATATAGGACAGGGGTGGCGGGTGGCTACACCTTC. This encodes CASSLYRTGVAGGYTF.

The gene calls are TRBV3-1 (or the pseudogene TRBV3-2) and TRBJ1-6, with TRBD1 identical over 7 bases. The V segment lost 3 bases and the J segment 11 bases; nucleotides outside the gene matches: 7. Germline-derived CDR1 and CDR2 are LGHDT and YNNKEL (reference sequence). The CDR3 sequence is 14 residues long. DNA of the CDR3: TGTGCCAGCAGCCAGACAGGGAATGGGGCACCCCTCCACTTT. Its translation is CASSQTGNGAPLHF.